This entry lists 21 T cell receptor beta chains sequenced from one sample in a study of cytomegalovirus exposure and HLA in healthy donors. The PCR was carried out with 60 Vbeta primers and 13 Jbeta primers. TCRdb's copy holds only in-frame clones and misses some; the assay was immunoSEQ multiplex PCR. The sample has about 140,000 clones, approximately 80% seen once. The sequenced sample was PBMCs. These receptors all come from a man aged 35-49 years in good health and CMV-seronegative.

Of note for this clone: One end of the junction does not line up with germline, which may come from a read error. This chain uses TRBV7-2 with TRBJ1-6, with unresolved D. CDR1 is SGHTA, CDR2 FQGNSA, per germline. The CDR3 runs to 16 residues. The CDR3 sequence is CASSPDRSSYNSPLHF. CDR3 nucleotide sequence: TGTGCCAGCAGCCCCGATCGGAGCTCCTATAATTCCCCCCTCCACTTT.

The chain uses TRBV4-1 and TRBJ1-2, with D maybe TRBD1 (6 bases). The CDR3 is 15 residues long. V was shortened by 4 bases and J by 3 bases, with 15 bases between the two germline ends. CDR1 MGHRA and CDR2 YSYEKL come from the germline V gene. The CDR3 loop is CASSRVQGEDYGYTF. Here the CDR3 DNA reads TGCGCCAGCAGCCGAGTACAGGGAGAGGACTATGGCTACACCTTC.

The chain joins TRBV14 to TRBJ2-5, with 8 bases matching TRBD1. The end of the DNA is better explained by TRBJ2-7, so the J call may be wrong. The CDR3 is 15 residues long. Germline CDR1 reads SGHDN; CDR2 reads FVKESK. CDR3 protein: CASSRRQGFDYEQYF. CDR3 nucleotide sequence: TGTGCCAGCAGCCGGCGACAGGGGTTCGACTACGAGCAGTACTTC.

The V gene is TRBV5-6, the J gene TRBJ2-5; weak D call: TRBD2 (6 bases). This CDR3 has 13 residues. Germline CDR1 and CDR2: SGHDT and YYEEEE. Trimming left V 4 bases short and J 4 bases short, with 11 bases between. CDR3 residues: CASSPDGGETQYF. The CDR3 nucleotides read TGTGCCAGCAGCCCCGACGGGGGAGAGACCCAGTACTTC.

J is TRBJ2-2 and V is TRBV4-3, with a tentative D call TRBD1 (6 bases). Deletions cut 3 bases from V and 2 bases from J, with 10 bases between. The CDR3 extends over 15 amino acids. CDR1 LGHNA and CDR2 YSLEER come from the germline V gene. CDR3 sequence: CASSQGTLNTGELFF. CDR3 in DNA: TGCGCCAGCAGCCAGGGGACACTTAACACCGGGGAGCTGTTTTTT.

This clone was recorded only once. The chain joins TRBV9 to TRBJ2-5, with 8 bases matching TRBD2. The CDR3 extends over 14 amino acids. The germline V gene has CDR1 SGDLS and CDR2 YYNGEE. The J segment lost 7 bases and the V segment lost 0 bases, leaving 5 bases of the junction unmatched. In nucleotides, the CDR3 is TGTGCCAGCAGCGTAGGATTAGCGGGGTCGACCCAGTACTTC. It codes for CASSVGLAGSTQYF.

This chain connects TRBV18 to TRBJ1-5; TRBD1 is a possible D gene (5 bases). Trimming pared 0 bases from V and 0 bases from J, leaving 6 bases between. This CDR3 has 15 residues. Looked up from germline, CDR1 is KGHSH and CDR2 is LQKENI. CDR3: CASSPPGGSNQPQHF. The CDR3 DNA reads TGTGCCAGCTCACCACCGGGGGGTAGCAATCAGCCCCAGCATTTT.

The V and J genes are TRBV5-1 and TRBJ2-5; 8 bases are shared with TRBD1. V gave up 4 bases and J gave up 4 bases; unmatched junction bases: 9. The CDR3 extends over 15 amino acids. CDR1 and CDR2 (germline): SGHRS, YFSETQ. The CDR3 nucleotides read TGCGCCAGCAGCCGCACGACAGGGGCGGTAGAGACCCAGTACTTC. As protein: CASSRTTGAVETQYF.

The chain has TRBV2 and TRBJ1-2; 12 bases match TRBD1. This CDR3 comprises 13 residues. Trimming at V came to 7 bases and at J to 7 bases, leaving 4 bases not matched to a gene. In germline, CDR1 is SNHLY, CDR2 FYNNEI. CDR3 sequence: CASKGTGGLGYTF. In DNA, the CDR3 is TGTGCCAGCAAGGGGACAGGGGGCCTTGGCTACACCTTC.

The chain couples TRBV30 to TRBJ2-3; TRBD2 matches 11 bases. After removal of 3 bases from V and 3 bases from J, the junction contained 8 bases not matched to a gene. CDR1 GTSNPN and CDR2 SVGIG come from the germline V gene (reference sequence). The CDR3 has 16 amino acids. CDR3 nucleotides: TGTGCCTGGAGGACATCTAGCGGGGGGAGGACAGATACGCAGTATTTT. This gives the protein CAWRTSSGGRTDTQYF. The full variable domain, in which reference TRBV30 and TRBJ2-3 provide the parts outside the CDR3, is SQTIHQWPATLVQPVGSPLSLECTVEGTSNPNLYWYRQAAGRGLQLLFYSVGIGQISSEVPQNLSASRPQDRQFILSSKKLLLSDSGFYLCAWRTSSGGRTDTQYFGPGTRLTVL.

The rearrangement joins TRBV30 to TRBJ1-1, with D possibly TRBD1 on 6 matching bases. CDR3 size: 15 residues. The V gene lost 7 bases and the J gene lost 1 base, with 19 bases spanning the gap. Germline CDR1 is GTSNPN and CDR2 is SVGIG (reference sequence). CDR3 region: CAFTTQGLSNTEAFF. The CDR3 DNA sequence: TGTGCCTTCACAACACAGGGACTATCGAACACTGAAGCTTTCTTT.

V gene TRBV11-2 combines with J gene TRBJ1-3, with D hard to call. Trimming removed 3 bases at V and 2 bases at J, with 5 bases between. The CDR3 has 13 residues. Germline lookup yields CDR1 SGHAT and CDR2 FQNNGV. The CDR3 nucleotides are TGTGCCAGCAGCTTGGGAGCTGGAAACACCATATATTTT. Amino acid sequence: CASSLGAGNTIYF.

The chain couples TRBV19 to TRBJ2-5, with TRBD2 matching over 7 bases. Per the germline V gene, CDR1 is LNHDA and CDR2 is SQIVND (reference sequence). This CDR3 has 16 residues. V lost 5 bases, J lost 5 bases, and 14 bases stayed unmatched. In DNA form, the CDR3 reads TGTGCCAGTAGTCCACAACGGGGGGTAGGAGGGGAGACCCAGTACTTC. Encoded protein: CASSPQRGVGGETQYF.

This clone has just a few counts. The chain uses TRBV19 and TRBJ1-2; 7 bases match TRBD1. Germline CDR1 is LNHDA and CDR2 is SQIVND (reference sequence). This CDR3 comprises 15 residues. V shed 5 bases, J shed 4 bases, and the junction held 10 bases outside the gene matches. Here the CDR3 DNA reads TGTGCCAGTAGTTCCCTGGACAGGCTGAGCTATGGCTACACCTTC. Its translation: CASSSLDRLSYGYTF.

This chain joins TRBV5-3 and TRBJ2-1, with 7 bases identical to TRBD2. TRBV5-3 is known as an ORF, though its function is uncertain. V was clipped by 0 bases and J by 2 bases; unmatched bases: 2. CDR3 length: 15 residues. DNA of the CDR3: TGTGCCAGAAGCTTGGAGCGGGGAACCTACAATGAGCAGTTCTTC. Residues: CARSLERGTYNEQFF.

The gene calls are TRBV7-2 and TRBJ2-7, with TRBD1 matching over 10 bases. Germline V gene data show CDR1 as SGHTA and CDR2 as FQGNSA. Losses at the gene ends were 5 bases for V and 6 bases for J; bases not matched to a gene: 4. This CDR3 spans 13 amino acids. The chain's CDR3 is CASSKGQGFEQYF. The CDR3 DNA reads as TGTGCCAGCAGCAAGGGACAGGGGTTCGAGCAGTACTTC.

The CDR3 region has the DNA TGTGCCAGCAGCTTAGCGACTAGCATCACCTACGAGCAGTACTTC. Translation: CASSLATSITYEQYF. This rearrangement joins TRBV11-2 to TRBJ2-7; TRBD2 matches at 7 bases. The junction had 5 bases not matched to a gene; V was cut back by 1 base and J by 2 bases. CDR3 length: 15 amino acids. The germline CDR1 and CDR2 sequences are SGHAT and FQNNGV. The entire variable domain, with the rest obtained from reference TRBV11-2 and TRBJ2-7, is as follows: EAGVAQSPRYKIIEKRQSVAFWCNPISGHATLYWYQQILGQGPKLLIQFQNNGVVDDSQLPKDRFSAERLKGVDSTLKIQPAKLEDSAVYLCASSLATSITYEQYFGPGTRLTVT.

This clone was seen a single time. The rearrangement uses TRBV18 and TRBJ2-1, with D unresolved. This CDR3 region has 12 residues. Per the germline V gene, CDR1 is KGHSH and CDR2 is LQKENI. Deletions cut 2 bases from V and 9 bases from J, with 8 bases between. The CDR3 reads CASSPESTEQFF. The DNA of the CDR3 is TGTGCCAGCTCACCAGAGTCAACTGAGCAGTTCTTC.

The gene calls are TRBV5-4 and TRBJ1-2, with 10 positions matching TRBD1. Trimming at V came to 2 bases and at J to 10 bases, leaving 8 bases not matched to a gene. The germline gives CDR1 SGHNT, CDR2 YYREEE (reference sequence). This CDR3 comprises 14 residues. CDR3 in DNA: TGTGCCAGCAGCTTCGGGACAGGGGTGGGATCCTACACCTTC. This gives the protein CASSFGTGVGSYTF. Full variable domain (rest looked up from reference TRBV5-4 and TRBJ1-2): ETGVTQSPTHLIKTRGQQVTLRCSSQSGHNTVSWYQQALGQGPQFIFQYYREEENGRGNFPPRFSGLQFPNYSSELNVNALELDDSALYLCASSFGTGVGSYTFGSGTRLTVV.

The chain recombines TRBV5-1 with TRBJ2-4; TRBD1 aligns across 9 bases. The ends lost 0 bases at V and 14 bases at J; junction bases unmatched: 6. Per the germline V gene, CDR1 is SGHRS and CDR2 is YFSETQ. CDR3 length: 13 residues. The CDR3 nucleotides read TGCGCCAGCAGCTTGGAGGGGACAGGGTGGGAGTACTTC. Encoded protein: CASSLEGTGWEYF.

The rearrangement joins TRBV6-6 to TRBJ1-2; D remains unclear. Germline-derived CDR1 and CDR2 are MNHNY and SVGAGI (reference sequence). The V end was cut by 3 bases, the J end by 7 bases, with 15 bases between. This CDR3 has 14 amino acids. The CDR3 spells CASSYAAPTTGYTF. The CDR3 DNA follows: TGTGCCAGCAGTTATGCGGCCCCGACTACTGGCTACACCTTC.